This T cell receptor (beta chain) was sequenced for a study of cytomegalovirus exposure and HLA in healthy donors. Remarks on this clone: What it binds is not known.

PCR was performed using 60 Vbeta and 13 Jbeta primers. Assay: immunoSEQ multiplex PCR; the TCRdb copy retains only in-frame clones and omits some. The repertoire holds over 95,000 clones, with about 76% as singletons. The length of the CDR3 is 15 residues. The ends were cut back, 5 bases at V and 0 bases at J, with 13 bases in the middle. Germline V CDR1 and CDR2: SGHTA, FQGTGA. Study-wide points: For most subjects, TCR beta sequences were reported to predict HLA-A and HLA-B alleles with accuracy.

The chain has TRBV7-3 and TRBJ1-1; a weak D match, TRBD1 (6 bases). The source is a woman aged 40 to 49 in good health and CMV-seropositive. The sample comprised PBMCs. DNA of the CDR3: TGTGCCAGCAGCATTGCAGGGGCAGTGAACACTGAAGCTTTCTTT. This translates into CASSIAGAVNTEAFF.